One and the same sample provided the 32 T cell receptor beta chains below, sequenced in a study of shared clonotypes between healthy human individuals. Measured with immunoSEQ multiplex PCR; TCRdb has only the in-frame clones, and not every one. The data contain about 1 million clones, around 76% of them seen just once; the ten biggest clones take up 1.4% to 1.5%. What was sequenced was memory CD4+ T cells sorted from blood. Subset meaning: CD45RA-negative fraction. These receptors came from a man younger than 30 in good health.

This CDR3 is CASSLDGQNRRGYTF. The CDR3 region has the DNA TGTGCCAGCAGCTTGGACGGACAGAACAGGCGTGGCTACACCTTC. The chain recombines TRBV7-9 with TRBJ1-2; D may be TRBD1 (6 bases). CDR1 and CDR2 from the germline V gene are SEHNR and FQNEAQ (reference sequence). Trimming took off 3 bases at V and 7 bases at J, with 18 bases between the two ends. The CDR3 spans 15 residues.

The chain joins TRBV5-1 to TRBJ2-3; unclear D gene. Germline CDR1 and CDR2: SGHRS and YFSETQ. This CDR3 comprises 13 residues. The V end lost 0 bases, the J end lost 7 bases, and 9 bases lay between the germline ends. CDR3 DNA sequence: TGCGCCAGCAGCTTGGTTTCGGGTAATACGCAGTATTTT. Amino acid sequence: CASSLVSGNTQYF.

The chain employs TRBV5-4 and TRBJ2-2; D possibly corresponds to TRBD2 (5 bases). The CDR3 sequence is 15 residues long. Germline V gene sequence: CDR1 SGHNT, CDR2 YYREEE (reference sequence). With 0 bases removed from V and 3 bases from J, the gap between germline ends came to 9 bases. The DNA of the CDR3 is TGTGCCAGCAGCTTGGGGGGAGTGGACACCGGGGAGCTGTTTTTT. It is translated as CASSLGGVDTGELFF. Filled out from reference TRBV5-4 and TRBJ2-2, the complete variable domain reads ETGVTQSPTHLIKTRGQQVTLRCSSQSGHNTVSWYQQALGQGPQFIFQYYREEENGRGNFPPRFSGLQFPNYSSELNVNALELDDSALYLCASSLGGVDTGELFFGEGSRLTVL.

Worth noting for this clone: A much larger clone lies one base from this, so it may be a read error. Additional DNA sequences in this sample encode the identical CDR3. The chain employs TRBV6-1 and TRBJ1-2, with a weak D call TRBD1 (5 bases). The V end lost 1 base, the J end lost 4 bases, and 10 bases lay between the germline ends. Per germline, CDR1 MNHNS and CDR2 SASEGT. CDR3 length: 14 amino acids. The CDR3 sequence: CASSEEAGGYGYTF. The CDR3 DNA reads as TGTGCCAGCAGTGAAGAGGCGGGGGGCTATGGCTACACCTTC.

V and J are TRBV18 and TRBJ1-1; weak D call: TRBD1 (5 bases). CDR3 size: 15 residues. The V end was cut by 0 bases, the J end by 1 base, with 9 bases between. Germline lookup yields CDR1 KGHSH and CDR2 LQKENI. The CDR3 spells CASSPPMGTNTEAFF. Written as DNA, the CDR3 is TGTGCCAGCTCACCACCAATGGGGACGAACACTGAAGCTTTCTTT.

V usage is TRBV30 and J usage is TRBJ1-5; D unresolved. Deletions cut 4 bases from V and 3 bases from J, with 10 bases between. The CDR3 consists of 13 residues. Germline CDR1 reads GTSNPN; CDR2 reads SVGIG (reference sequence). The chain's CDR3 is CAWTGDFNQPQHF. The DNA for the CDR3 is TGTGCCTGGACCGGGGATTTCAATCAGCCCCAGCATTTT.

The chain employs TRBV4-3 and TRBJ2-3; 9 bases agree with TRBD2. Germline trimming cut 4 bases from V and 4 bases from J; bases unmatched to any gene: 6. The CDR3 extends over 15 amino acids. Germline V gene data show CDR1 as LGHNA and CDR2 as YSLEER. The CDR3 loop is CASSLRLAGSDTQYF. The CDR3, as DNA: TGCGCCAGCAGCCTCCGGCTAGCGGGATCAGATACGCAGTATTTT.

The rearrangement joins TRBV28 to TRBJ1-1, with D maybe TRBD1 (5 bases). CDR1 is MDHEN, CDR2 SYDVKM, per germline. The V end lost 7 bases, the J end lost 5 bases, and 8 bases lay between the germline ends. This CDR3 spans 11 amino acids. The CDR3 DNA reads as TGTGCCAGCACCTCAGGGACTGAAGCTTTCTTT. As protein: CASTSGTEAFF.

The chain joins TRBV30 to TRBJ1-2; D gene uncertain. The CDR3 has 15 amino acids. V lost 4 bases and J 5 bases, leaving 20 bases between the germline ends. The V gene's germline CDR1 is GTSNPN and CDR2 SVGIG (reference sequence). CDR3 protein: CAWKTAIGTGYGYTF. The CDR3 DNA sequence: TGTGCCTGGAAGACCGCTATAGGAACGGGGTATGGCTACACCTTC.

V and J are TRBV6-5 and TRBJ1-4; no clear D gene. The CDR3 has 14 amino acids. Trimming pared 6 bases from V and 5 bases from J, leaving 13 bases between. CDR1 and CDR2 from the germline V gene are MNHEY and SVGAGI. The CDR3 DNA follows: TGTGCCAGCAGCATCGACTCGTCGAATGAAAAACTGTTTTTT. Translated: CASSIDSSNEKLFF.

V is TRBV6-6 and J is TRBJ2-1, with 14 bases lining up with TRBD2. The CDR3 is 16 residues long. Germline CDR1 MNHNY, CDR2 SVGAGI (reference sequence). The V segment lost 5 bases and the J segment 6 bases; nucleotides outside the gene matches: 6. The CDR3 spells CASSTRLAGGSNEQFF. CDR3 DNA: TGTGCCAGCAGTACAAGACTAGCGGGAGGGTCCAATGAGCAGTTCTTC.

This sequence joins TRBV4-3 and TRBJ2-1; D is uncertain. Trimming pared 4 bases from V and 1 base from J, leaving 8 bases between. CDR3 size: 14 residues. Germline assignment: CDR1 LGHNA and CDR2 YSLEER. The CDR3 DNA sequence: TGCGCCAGCAGCCTGTTTGGATCCTACAATGAGCAGTTCTTC. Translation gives CASSLFGSYNEQFF.

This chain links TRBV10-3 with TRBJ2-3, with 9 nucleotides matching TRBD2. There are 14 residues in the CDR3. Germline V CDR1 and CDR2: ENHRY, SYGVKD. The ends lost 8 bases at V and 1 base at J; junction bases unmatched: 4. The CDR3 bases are TGTGCCATCTCTGCGGGAGGGGGCACAGATACGCAGTATTTT. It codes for CAISAGGGTDTQYF.

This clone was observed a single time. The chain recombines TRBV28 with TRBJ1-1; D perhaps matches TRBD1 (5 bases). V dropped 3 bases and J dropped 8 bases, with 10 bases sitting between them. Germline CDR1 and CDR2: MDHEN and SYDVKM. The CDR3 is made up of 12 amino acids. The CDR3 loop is CASSFRGREAFF. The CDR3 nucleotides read TGTGCCAGCAGTTTTCGGGGCAGGGAAGCTTTCTTT.

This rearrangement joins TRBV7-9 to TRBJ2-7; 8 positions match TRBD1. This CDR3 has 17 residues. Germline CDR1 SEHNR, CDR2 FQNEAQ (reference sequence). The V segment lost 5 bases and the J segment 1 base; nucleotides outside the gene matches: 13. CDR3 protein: CASSPHFRGRVSYEQYF. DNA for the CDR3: TGTGCCAGCAGCCCTCACTTCAGGGGGCGTGTATCCTACGAGCAGTACTTC.

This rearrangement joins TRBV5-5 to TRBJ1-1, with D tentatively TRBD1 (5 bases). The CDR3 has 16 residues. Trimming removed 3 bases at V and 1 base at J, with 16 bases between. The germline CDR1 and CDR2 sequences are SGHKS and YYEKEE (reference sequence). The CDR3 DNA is TGTGCCAGCAGCTCGGCCCAGGGAGGGTGGAACACTGAAGCTTTCTTT. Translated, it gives CASSSAQGGWNTEAFF.

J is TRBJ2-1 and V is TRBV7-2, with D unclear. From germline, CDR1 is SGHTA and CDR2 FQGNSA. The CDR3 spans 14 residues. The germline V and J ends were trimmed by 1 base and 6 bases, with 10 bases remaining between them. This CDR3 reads CASSLESIGNEQFF. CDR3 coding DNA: TGTGCCAGCAGCTTAGAATCCATCGGCAATGAGCAGTTCTTC.

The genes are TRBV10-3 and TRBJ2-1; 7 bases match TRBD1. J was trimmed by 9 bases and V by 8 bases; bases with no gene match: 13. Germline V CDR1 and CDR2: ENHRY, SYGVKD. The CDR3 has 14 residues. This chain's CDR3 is CAIGTVTPGSEQFF. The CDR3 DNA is TGTGCCATCGGGACAGTGACCCCGGGGAGTGAGCAGTTCTTC.

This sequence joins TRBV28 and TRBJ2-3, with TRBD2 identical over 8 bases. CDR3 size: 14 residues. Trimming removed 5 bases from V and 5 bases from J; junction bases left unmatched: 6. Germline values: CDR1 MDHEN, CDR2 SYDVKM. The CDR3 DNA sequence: TGTGCCAGCAGTCTCGGGGGGGTGCGAGATACGCAGTATTTT. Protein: CASSLGGVRDTQYF.

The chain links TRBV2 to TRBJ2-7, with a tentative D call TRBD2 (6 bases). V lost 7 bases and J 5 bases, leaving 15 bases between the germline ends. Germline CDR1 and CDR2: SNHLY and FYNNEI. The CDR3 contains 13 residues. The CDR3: CASNRGSGDEQYF. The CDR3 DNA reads TGTGCCAGCAACCGGGGGTCGGGAGACGAGCAGTACTTC. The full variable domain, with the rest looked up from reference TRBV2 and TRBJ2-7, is EPEVTQTPSHQVTQMGQEVILRCVPISNHLYFYWYRQILGQKVEFLVSFYNNEISEKSEIFDDQFSVERPDGSNFTLKIRSTKLEDSAMYFCASNRGSGDEQYFGPGTRLTVT.

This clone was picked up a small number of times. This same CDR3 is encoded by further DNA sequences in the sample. The CDR3 loop is CASSLGGASTDTQYF. Here the CDR3 DNA reads TGTGCCAGCAGCTTAGGGGGGGCTTCCACAGATACGCAGTATTTT. The J gene is TRBJ2-3, the V gene TRBV7-9; D tentatively reads TRBD1 or TRBD2 (6 bases each). This CDR3 region has 15 residues. In germline, CDR1 is SEHNR, CDR2 FQNEAQ (reference sequence). Trimming pared 1 base from V and 2 bases from J, leaving 10 bases between.

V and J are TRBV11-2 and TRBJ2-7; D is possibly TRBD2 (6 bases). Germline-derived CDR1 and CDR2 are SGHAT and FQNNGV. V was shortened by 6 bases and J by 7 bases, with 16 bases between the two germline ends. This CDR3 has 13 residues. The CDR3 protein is CASSGTGVGEQYF. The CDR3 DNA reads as TGTGCCAGCAGTGGAACGGGAGTTGGTGAGCAGTACTTC.

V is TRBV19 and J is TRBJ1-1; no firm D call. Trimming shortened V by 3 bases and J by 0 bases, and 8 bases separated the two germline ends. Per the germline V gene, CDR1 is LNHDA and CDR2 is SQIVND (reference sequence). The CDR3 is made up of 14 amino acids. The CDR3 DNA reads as TGTGCCAGTAGTATTGGGGTCCTGAACACTGAAGCTTTCTTT. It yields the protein CASSIGVLNTEAFF.

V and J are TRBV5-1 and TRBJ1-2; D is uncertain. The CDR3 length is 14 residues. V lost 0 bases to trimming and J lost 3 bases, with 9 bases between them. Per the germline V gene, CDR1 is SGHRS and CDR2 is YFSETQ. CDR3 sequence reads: CASSLDTWDYGYTF. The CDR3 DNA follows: TGCGCCAGCAGCTTGGACACCTGGGACTATGGCTACACCTTC.

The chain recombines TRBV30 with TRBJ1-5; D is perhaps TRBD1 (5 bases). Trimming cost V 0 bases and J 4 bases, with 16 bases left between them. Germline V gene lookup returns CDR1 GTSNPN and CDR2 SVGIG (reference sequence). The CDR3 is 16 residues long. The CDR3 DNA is TGTGCCTGGAGTGTGTCCGGGACGGGGAAAAATCAGCCCCAGCATTTT. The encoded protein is CAWSVSGTGKNQPQHF.

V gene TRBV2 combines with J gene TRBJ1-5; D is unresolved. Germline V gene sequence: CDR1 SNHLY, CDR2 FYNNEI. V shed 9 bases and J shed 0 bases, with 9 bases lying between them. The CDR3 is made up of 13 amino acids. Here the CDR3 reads CASKMYSNQPQHF. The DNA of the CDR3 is TGTGCCAGTAAGATGTATAGCAATCAGCCCCAGCATTTT.

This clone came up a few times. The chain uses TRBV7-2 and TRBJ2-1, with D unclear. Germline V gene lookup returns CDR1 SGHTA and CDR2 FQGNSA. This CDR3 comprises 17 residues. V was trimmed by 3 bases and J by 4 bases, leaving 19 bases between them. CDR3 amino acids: CASSFPSAASLYNEQFF. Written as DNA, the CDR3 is TGTGCCAGCAGCTTTCCATCGGCGGCCTCTTTGTACAATGAGCAGTTCTTC.

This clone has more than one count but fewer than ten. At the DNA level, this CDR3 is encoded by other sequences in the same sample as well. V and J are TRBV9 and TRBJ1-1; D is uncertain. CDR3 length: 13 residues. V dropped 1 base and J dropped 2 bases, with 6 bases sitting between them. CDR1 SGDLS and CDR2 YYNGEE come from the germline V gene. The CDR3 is CASSVSLNTEAFF. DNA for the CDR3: TGTGCCAGCAGCGTATCGCTAAACACTGAAGCTTTCTTT.

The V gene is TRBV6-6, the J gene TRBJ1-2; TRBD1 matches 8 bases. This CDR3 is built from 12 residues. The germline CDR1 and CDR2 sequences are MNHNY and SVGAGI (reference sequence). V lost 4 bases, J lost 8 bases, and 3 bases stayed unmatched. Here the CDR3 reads CASSWGQEGYTF. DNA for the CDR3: TGTGCCAGCAGTTGGGGACAGGAGGGCTACACCTTC.

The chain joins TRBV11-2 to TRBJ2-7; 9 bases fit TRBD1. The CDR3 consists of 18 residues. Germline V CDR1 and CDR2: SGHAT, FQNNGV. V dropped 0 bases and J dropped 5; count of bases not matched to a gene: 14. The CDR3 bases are TGTGCCAGCAGCTTAGAGGCGGATGGACAGGGGATGGTCCACGAGCAGTACTTC. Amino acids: CASSLEADGQGMVHEQYF.

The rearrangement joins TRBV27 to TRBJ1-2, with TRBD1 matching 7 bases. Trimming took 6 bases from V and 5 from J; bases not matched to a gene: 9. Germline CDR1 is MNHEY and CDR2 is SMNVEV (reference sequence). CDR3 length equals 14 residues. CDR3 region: CASSPGQAAYGYTF. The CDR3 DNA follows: TGTGCCAGCAGCCCTGGACAGGCGGCTTATGGCTACACCTTC.

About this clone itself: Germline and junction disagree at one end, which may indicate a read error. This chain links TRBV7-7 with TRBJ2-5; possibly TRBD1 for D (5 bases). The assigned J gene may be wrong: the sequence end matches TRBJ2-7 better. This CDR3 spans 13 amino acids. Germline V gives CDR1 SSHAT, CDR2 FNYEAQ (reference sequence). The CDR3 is CASSPNQGGEQYF. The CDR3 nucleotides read TGTGCTAGCAGCCCGAATCAGGGCGGCGAGCAGTACTTC.